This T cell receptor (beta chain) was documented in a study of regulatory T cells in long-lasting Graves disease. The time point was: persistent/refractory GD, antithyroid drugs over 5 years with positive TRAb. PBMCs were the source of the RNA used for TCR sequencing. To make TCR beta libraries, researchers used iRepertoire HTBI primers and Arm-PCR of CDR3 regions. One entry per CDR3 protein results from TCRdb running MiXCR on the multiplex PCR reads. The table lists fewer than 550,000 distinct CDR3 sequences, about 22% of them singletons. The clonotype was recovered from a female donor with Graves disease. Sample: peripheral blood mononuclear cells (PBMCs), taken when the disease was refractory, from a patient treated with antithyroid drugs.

This CDR3 is CASSYSQGPATEAFF. As DNA, the CDR3 is TGTGCCAGCAGTTACTCCCAGGGGCCGGCCACTGAAGCTTTCTTT. The chain links TRBV28 to TRBJ1-1; D is perhaps TRBD1 (6 bases). V was cut by 4 bases and J by 4 bases, with 16 bases left in between. Germline loops: CDR1 MDHEN, CDR2 SYDVKM. The CDR3 runs 15 residues.